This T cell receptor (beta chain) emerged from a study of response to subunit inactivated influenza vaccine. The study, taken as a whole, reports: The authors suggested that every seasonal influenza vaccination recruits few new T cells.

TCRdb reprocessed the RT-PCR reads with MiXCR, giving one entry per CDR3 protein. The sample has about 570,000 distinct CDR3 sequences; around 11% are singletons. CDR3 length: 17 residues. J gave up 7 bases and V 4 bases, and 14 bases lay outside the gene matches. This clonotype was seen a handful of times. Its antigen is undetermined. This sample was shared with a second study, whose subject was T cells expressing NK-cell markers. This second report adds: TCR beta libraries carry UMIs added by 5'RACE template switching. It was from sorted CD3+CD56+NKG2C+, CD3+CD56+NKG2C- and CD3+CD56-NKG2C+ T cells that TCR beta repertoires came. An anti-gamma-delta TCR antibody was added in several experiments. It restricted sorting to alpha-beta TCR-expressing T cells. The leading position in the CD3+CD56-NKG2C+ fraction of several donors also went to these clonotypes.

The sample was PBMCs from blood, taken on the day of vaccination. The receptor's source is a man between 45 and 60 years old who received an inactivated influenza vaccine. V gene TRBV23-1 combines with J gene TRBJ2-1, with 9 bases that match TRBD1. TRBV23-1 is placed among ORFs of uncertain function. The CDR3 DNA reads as TGCGCCAGCAGTCCCAAACTCACAGGGGGCGCGGGGAATGAGCAGTTCTTC. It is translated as CASSPKLTGGAGNEQFF.